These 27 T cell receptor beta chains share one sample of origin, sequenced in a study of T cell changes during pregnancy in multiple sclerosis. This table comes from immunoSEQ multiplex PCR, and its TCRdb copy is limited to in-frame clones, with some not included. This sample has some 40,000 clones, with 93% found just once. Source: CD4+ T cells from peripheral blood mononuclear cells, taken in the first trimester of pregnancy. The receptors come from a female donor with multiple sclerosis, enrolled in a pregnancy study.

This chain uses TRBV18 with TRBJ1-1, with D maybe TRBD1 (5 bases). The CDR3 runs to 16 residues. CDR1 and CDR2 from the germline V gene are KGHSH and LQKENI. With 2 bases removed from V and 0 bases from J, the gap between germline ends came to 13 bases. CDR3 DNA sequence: TGTGCCAGCTCACCAATTGGGGCGGGAATGAACACTGAAGCTTTCTTT. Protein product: CASSPIGAGMNTEAFF.

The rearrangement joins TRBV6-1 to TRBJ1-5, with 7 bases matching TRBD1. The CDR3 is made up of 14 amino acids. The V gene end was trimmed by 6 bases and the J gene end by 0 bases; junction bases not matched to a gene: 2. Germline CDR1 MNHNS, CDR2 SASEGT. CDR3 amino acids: CASSDRVSNQPQHF. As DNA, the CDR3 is TGTGCCAGCAGCGACAGGGTTAGCAATCAGCCCCAGCATTTT.

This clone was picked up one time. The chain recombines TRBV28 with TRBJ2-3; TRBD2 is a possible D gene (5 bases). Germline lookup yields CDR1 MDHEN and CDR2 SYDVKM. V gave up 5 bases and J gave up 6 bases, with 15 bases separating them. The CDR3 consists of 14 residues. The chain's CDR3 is CASSPLNEGDTQYF. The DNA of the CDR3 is TGTGCCAGCAGTCCCCTCAACGAGGGCGATACGCAGTATTTT.

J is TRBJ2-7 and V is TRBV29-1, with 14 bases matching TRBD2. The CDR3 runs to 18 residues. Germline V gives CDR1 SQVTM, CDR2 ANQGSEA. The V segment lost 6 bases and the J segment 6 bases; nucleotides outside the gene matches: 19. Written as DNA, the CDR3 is TGCAGCGTCTCGGGACTAGCGGGAGAGCGACGCCTCCGATTCGAGCAGTACTTC. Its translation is CSVSGLAGERRLRFEQYF.

DNA for the CDR3: TGCGCCAGCAGCTTGTATGCGGGGGGGCGGGGCACAGATACGCAGTATTTT. Protein: CASSLYAGGRGTDTQYF. The V and J genes are TRBV5-1 and TRBJ2-3, with 9 bases fitting TRBD2. Germline CDR1 is SGHRS and CDR2 is YFSETQ. J was trimmed by 1 base and V by 1 base; bases with no gene match: 7. CDR3 length: 17 residues. The full variable domain, rest sourced from reference TRBV5-1 and TRBJ2-3, is KAGVTQTPRYLIKTRGQQVTLSCSPISGHRSVSWYQQTPGQGLQFLFEYFSETQRNKGNFPGRFSGRQFSNSRSEMNVSTLELGDSALYLCASSLYAGGRGTDTQYFGPGTRLTVL.

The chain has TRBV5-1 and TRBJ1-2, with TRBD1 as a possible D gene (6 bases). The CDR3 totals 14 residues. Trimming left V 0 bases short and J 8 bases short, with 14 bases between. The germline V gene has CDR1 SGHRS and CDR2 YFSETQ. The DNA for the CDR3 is TGCGCCAGCAGCTTGGAACAGGGATCCGGAGGCTACACCTTC. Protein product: CASSLEQGSGGYTF.

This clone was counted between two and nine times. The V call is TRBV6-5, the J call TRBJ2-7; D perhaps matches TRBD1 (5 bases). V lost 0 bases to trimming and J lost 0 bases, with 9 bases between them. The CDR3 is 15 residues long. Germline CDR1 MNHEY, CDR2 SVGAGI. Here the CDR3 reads CASSYSNRGSYEQYF. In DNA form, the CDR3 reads TGTGCCAGCAGTTACTCGAATAGGGGCTCCTACGAGCAGTACTTC.

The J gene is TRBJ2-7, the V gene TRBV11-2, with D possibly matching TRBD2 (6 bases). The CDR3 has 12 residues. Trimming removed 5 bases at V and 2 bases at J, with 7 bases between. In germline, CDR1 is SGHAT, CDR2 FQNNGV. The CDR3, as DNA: TGTGCCAGCAGCGCGGGACCCTACGAGCAGTACTTC. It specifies CASSAGPYEQYF.

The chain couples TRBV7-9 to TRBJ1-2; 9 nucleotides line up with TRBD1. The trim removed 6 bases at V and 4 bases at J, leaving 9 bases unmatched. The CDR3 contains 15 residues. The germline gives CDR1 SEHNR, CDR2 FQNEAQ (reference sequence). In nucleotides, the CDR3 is TGTGCCAGCAGTACAACAGGGGGCGCAAGCTATGGCTACACCTTC. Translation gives CASSTTGGASYGYTF.

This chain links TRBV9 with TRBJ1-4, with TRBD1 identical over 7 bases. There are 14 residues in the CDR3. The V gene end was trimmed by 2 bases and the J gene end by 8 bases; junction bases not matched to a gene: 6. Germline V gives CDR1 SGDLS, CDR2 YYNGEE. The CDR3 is CASSVGQAREKLFF. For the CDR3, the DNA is TGTGCCAGCAGCGTCGGACAGGCGAGGGAAAAACTGTTTTTT.

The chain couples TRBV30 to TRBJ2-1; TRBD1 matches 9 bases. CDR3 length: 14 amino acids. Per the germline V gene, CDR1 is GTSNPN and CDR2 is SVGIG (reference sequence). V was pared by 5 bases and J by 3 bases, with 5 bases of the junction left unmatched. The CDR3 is CAWRKTGGYNEQFF. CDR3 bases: TGTGCCTGGCGTAAGACAGGGGGCTACAATGAGCAGTTCTTC.

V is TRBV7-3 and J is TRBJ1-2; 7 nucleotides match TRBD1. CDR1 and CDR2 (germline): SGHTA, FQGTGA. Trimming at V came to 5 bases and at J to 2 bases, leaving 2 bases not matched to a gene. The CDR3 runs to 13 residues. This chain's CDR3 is CASSPGQNYGYTF. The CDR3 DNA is TGTGCCAGCAGCCCGGGACAGAACTATGGCTACACCTTC.

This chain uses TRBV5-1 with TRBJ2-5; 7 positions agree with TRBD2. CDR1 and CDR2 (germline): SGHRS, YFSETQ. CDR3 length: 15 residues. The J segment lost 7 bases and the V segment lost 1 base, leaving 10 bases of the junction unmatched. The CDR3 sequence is CASSLMTERGGTQYF. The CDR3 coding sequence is TGCGCCAGCAGCTTGATGACAGAGCGGGGCGGGACCCAGTACTTC. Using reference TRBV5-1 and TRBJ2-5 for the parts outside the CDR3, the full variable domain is KAGVTQTPRYLIKTRGQQVTLSCSPISGHRSVSWYQQTPGQGLQFLFEYFSETQRNKGNFPGRFSGRQFSNSRSEMNVSTLELGDSALYLCASSLMTERGGTQYFGPGTRLLVL.

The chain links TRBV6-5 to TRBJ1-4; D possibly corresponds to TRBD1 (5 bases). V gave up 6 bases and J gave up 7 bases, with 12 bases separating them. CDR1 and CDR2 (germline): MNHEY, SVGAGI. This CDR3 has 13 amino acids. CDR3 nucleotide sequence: TGTGCCAGCAGGCAGCCAGGGATTGAAAAACTGTTTTTT. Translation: CASRQPGIEKLFF.

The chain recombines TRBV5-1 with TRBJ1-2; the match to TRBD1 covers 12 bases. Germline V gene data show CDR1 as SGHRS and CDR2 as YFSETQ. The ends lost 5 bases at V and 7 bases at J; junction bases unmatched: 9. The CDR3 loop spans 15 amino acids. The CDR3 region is CASSSQGQGALGYTF. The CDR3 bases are TGCGCCAGCAGTAGCCAGGGACAGGGGGCGCTTGGCTACACCTTC.

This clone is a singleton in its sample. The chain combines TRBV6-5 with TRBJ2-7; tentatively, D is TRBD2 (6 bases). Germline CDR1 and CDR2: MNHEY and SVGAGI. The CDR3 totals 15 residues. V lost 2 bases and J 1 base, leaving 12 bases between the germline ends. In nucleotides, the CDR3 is TGTGCCAGCAGTTACAACGGGGGACCTTCCTACGAGCAGTACTTC. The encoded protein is CASSYNGGPSYEQYF.

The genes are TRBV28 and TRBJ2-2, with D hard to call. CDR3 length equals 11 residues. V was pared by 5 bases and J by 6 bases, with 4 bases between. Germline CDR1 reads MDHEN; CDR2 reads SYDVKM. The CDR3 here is CASSTPGELFF. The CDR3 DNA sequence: TGTGCCAGCAGTACTCCCGGGGAGCTGTTTTTT. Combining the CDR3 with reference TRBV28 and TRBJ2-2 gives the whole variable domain DVKVTQSSRYLVKRTGEKVFLECVQDMDHENMFWYRQDPGLGLRLIYFSYDVKMKEKGDIPEGYSVSREKKERFSLILESASTNQTSMYLCASSTPGELFFGEGSRLTVL.

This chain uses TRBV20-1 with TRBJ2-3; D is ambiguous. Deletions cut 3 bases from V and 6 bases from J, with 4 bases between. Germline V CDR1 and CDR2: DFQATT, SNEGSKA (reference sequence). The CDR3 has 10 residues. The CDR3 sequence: CSASLDTQYF. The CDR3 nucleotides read TGCAGTGCTAGCTTGGATACGCAGTATTTT.

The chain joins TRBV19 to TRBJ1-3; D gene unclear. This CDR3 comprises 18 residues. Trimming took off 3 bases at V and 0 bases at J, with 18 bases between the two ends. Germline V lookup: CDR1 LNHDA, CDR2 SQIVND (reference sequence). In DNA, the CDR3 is TGTGCCAGTAGTATCCCCCGATCCTACAGCTACTCTGGAAACACCATATATTTT. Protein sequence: CASSIPRSYSYSGNTIYF.

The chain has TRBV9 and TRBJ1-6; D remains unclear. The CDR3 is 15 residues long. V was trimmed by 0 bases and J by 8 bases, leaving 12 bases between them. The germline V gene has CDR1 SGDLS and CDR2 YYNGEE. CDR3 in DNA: TGTGCCAGCAGCGTAGCCATCACTCATGATTCACCCCTCCACTTT. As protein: CASSVAITHDSPLHF.

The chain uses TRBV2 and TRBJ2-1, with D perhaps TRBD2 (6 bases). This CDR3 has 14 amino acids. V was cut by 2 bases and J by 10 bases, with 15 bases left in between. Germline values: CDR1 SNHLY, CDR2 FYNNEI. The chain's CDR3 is CASSEPSSELEQFF. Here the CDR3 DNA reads TGTGCCAGCAGTGAACCCTCTAGCGAGTTGGAGCAGTTCTTC.

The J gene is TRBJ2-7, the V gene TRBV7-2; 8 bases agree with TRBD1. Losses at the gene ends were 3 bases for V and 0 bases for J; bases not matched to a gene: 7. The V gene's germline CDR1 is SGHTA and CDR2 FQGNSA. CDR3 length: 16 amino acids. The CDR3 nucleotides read TGTGCCAGCAGCTTTCCGACAGGGGCGGGCTCCTACGAGCAGTACTTC. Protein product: CASSFPTGAGSYEQYF. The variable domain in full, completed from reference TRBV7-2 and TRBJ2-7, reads GAGVSQSPSNKVTEKGKDVELRCDPISGHTALYWYRQSLGQGLEFLIYFQGNSAPDKSGLPSDRFSAERTGGSVSTLTIQRTQQEDSAVYLCASSFPTGAGSYEQYFGPGTRLTVT.

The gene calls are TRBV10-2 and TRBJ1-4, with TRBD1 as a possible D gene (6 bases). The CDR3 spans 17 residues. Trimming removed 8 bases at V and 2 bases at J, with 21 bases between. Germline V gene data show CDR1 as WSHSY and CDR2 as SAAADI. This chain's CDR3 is CASGGRARVGTNEKLFF. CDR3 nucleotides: TGCGCCAGCGGGGGCAGGGCCCGCGTGGGGACTAATGAAAAACTGTTTTTT.

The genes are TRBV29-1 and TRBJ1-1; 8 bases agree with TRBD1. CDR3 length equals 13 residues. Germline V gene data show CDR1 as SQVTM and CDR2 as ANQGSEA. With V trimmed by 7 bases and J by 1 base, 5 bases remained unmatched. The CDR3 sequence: CSAWTGTNTEAFF. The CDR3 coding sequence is TGCAGCGCATGGACAGGGACGAACACTGAAGCTTTCTTT.

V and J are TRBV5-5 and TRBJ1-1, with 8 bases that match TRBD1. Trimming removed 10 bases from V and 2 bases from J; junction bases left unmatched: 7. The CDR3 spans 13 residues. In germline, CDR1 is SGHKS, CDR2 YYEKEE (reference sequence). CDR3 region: CAGGGTGNTEAFF. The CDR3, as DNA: TGTGCCGGGGGGGGGACAGGTAACACTGAAGCTTTCTTT.

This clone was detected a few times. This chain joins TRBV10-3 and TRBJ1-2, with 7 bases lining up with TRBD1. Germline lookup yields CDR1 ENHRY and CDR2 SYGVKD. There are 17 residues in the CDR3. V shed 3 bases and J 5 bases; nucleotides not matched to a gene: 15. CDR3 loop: CAISEMPATQGGYGYTF. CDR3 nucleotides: TGTGCCATCAGTGAAATGCCCGCGACTCAGGGGGGATATGGCTACACCTTC.

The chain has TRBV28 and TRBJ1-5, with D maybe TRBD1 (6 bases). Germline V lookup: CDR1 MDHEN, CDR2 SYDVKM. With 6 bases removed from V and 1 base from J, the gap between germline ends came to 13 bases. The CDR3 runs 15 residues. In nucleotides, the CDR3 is TGTGCCAGCAGAGGGGGGGAATTCAGCAATCAGCCCCAGCATTTT. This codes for CASRGGEFSNQPQHF.